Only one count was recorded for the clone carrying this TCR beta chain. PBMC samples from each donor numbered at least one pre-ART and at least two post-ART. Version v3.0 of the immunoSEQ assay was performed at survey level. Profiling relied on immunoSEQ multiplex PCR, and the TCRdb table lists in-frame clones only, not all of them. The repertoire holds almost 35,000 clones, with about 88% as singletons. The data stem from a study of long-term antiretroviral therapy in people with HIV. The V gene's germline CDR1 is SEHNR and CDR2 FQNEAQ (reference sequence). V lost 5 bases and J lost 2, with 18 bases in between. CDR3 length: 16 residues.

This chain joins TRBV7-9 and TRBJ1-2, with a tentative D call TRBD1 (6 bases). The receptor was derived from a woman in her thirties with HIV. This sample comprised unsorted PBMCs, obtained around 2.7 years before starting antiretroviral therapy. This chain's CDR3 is CASSHRDYSTNYGYTF. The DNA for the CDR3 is TGTGCCAGCAGCCACAGGGATTACTCTACAAACTATGGCTACACCTTC. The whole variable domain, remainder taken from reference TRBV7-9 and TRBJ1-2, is DTGVSQNPRHKITKRGQNVTFRCDPISEHNRLYWYRQTLGQGPEFLTYFQNEAQLEKSRLLSDRFSAERPKGSFSTLEIQRTEQGDSAMYLCASSHRDYSTNYGYTFGSGTRLTVV.